This T cell receptor beta chain was identified in a study of blood T cell repertoires in COVID-19 (dated by TCRdb to 2019 to 2021). Concerning the study at large: The collaborator samples originated in the United States, Italy and Spain and spanned the acute and convalescent phases of COVID-19. The material from the prospective study consisted of cDNA or gDNA derived from T cells, B-cell-depleted T cells, or PBMCs. Deeply sampled blood TCRbeta repertoires from subjects exposed to, actively infected with, or recovered from COVID-19 were included in the dataset. The repertoires were made available in a free public database intended to serve as a resource for research on the immune response to SARS-CoV-2. The samples were drawn from the first 160 participants of the ongoing ImmuneRACE study and from over a thousand subjects provided by 6 global collaborators. A de-identified subject ID, COVID-19 status, age in years and sex were almost always included in the sample metadata. Where HLA class I and class II types were available, the types were taken from metadata supplied by the sample provider, not from assay-based typing.

One collaborating source in Seattle enrolled patients while the patients were actively infected and followed the patients over time throughout the course of disease. Whole blood was collected in K2EDTA tubes by collaborating institutions according to the institutions' own protocols. For TCRbeta analysis, collaborator samples were shipped as frozen whole blood, as isolated PBMCs, or as DNA extracted from either sample type. TCRbeta CDR3 regions were amplified from genomic DNA by means of the immunoSEQ Assay, a bias-controlled multiplex PCR. Under the source paper's analysis protocol: Nucleated cell counts per sample were estimated from amplification of reference gene primers within the assay. Sequence reads were collapsed and filtered to measure the absolute abundance of every unique TCRbeta CDR3 rearrangement. For each sample, productive Simpson clonality was calculated as the square root of Simpson's diversity index over productive rearrangements. The clones in this table, taken by TCRdb from immuneACCESS, are in-frame only. Not every clone is retained; where verified, under half of the shortfall comes from an unresolved V gene, and the cause of the rest is unknown. D and trimming come from the DNA, and the V and J calls and clone size come from that table. Recorded for this sample are fewer than 400,000 clones; about nine tenths of them occurred a single time. Jointly, the top ten make up over 1.5% of the sample.

With regard to this clone: Its antigen is unknown. One base away there is no much larger clone; base qualities are not given.

Looking up the germline V gene (reference sequence) yields CDR1 MNHEY and CDR2 SMNVEV. The CDR3 holds 13 amino acids from the cysteine to the phenylalanine. Only the CDR3 portion is preserved as DNA: 39 bases, with reading frame beginning at the first base. V trim: 6 bases; J trim: 6 bases; unmatched bases: 6. Overall results and qualifications from the work: The amount of clinical and demographic metadata varied by source and participant and was provided uncurated.

The material sequenced was peripheral blood. This TCR came from a woman aged 30 to 39 with COVID-19, enrolled during active disease. In this chain, TRBV27 is recombined with TRBJ1-2; TRBD1 lines up with 8 middle nucleotides. In nucleotides, the sequence is TGTGCCAGCAGGGACAGGGTAACGGATGGCTACACCTTC. Translated, it gives CASRDRVTDGYTF.